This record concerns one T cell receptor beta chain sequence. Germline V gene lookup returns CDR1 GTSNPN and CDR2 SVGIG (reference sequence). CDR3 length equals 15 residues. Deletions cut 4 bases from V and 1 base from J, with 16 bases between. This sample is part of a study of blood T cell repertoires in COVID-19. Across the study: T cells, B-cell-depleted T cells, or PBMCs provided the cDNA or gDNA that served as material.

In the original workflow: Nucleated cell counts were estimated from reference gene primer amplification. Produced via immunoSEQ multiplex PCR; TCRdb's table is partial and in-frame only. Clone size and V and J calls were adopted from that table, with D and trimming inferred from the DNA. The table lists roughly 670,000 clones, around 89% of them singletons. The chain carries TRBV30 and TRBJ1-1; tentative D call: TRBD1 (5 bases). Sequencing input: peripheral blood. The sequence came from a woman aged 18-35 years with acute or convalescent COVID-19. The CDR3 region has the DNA TGTGCCTGGATCTGGCCAGGGTCCCCGAACACTGAAGCTTTCTTT. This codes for CAWIWPGSPNTEAFF.